This T cell receptor (beta chain) was documented in a study of ipilimumab plus nivolumab after autologous stem cell transplantation. For the study at large: The DLBCL cohort had primary refractory and relapsed disease, with 18-month progression-free survival of roughly 85% and 28%. Overall study results and limits: Per the authors, repertoire, Treg and microbiota data justify further study.

The germline gives CDR1 GTSNPN, CDR2 SVGIG (reference sequence). Trimming left V 2 bases short and J 1 base short, with 6 bases between. The CDR3 is 13 residues long. Checkpoint therapy with ipilimumab 1 mg/kg began 14 to 28 days after transplant. Patients got 3 mg/kg IV nivolumab weeks 1, 4, 7, 10, then biweekly through week 26. About this clone: Its matching antigen is unknown.

Measured with immunoSEQ multiplex PCR; TCRdb has only the in-frame clones, and not every one. Among fewer than 30,000 clones listed, about 86% were seen once. The rearrangement uses TRBV30 and TRBJ1-5, with unresolved D. This clonotype was obtained from a male donor with diffuse large B-cell lymphoma. Sequencing was performed on PBMCs, taken in a trial of ipilimumab plus nivolumab as post-transplant consolidation. For the CDR3, the DNA is TGTGCCTGGAGTAAGACCAGCAATCAGCCCCAGCATTTT. Protein: CAWSKTSNQPQHF.